Listed below are T cell receptor beta chains from one sample, sequenced in a study of T-cell memory formation after mild COVID-19. One entry per CDR3 protein results from TCRdb running MiXCR on the 5' RACE reads. The sample lists approximately 300,000 distinct CDR3 sequences; roughly 8% were seen once. Sequencing was performed on PBMCs or a T cell subset sorted from them (not recorded which). The receptors shown here come from a man younger than 30 who had mild COVID-19 (a few samples of this study predate the infection). Cell type and time point are not known. Both conserved end residues are part of each CDR3. The D gene is left open where the match is weak. Clone size is stated in some rows and not others, as once, few, many or a class when expanded.

TRBD2	TRBV5-1	.	TRBJ2-5	CASSAGGAEETQYF	TGCGCCAGCAGCGCCGGGGGGGCAGAAGAGACCCAGTACTTC
.	TRBV27	.	TRBJ2-7	CASSLLGGPRPGYEQYF	TGTGCCAGCAGCCTACTAGGTGGTCCCCGACCGGGGTACGAGCAGTACTTC
TRBD2	TRBV20-1	many	TRBJ2-1	CSARDPGTRDFNEQFF	TGCAGTGCTAGAGACCCCGGGACTAGGGACTTCAATGAGCAGTTCTTC
.	TRBV7-2	.	TRBJ2-1	CASSLGRGAHEQFF	TGTGCCAGCAGCTTAGGTCGGGGGGCGCATGAGCAGTTCTTC
.	TRBV7-6	.	TRBJ2-5	CASSLGGRGWETQYF	TGTGCCAGCAGCTTAGGAGGCAGGGGTTGGGAGACCCAGTACTTC
.	TRBV2	.	TRBJ2-3	CASDGGADTQYF	TGTGCCAGCGATGGGGGGGCGGATACGCAGTATTTT
TRBD1	TRBV5-1	.	TRBJ1-4	CASSPDRAATNEKLFF	TGCGCCAGCAGCCCCGACAGGGCTGCAACTAATGAAAAACTGTTTTTT
.	TRBV5-5	few	TRBJ1-6	CASSLEGSGNSPLHF	TGTGCCAGCAGCTTAGAGGGGTCGGGGAATTCACCCCTCCACTTT
.	TRBV7-2	.	TRBJ2-2	CASSPPSKPNTGELFF	TGTGCCAGCAGCCCCCCCTCAAAACCTAACACCGGGGAGCTGTTTTTT
.	TRBV3-1	few	TRBJ1-1	CASSQGSQGAEAFF	TGTGCCAGCAGCCAAGGAAGCCAGGGAGCTGAAGCTTTCTTT
TRBD2	TRBV7-2	.	TRBJ2-6	CASSVSGGWSSGANVLTF	TGTGCCAGCAGCGTTAGCGGGGGGTGGTCCAGTGGGGCCAACGTCCTGACTTTC
.	TRBV7-9	few	TRBJ1-5	CASSADRLGNQPQHF	TGTGCCAGCAGCGCAGACAGGTTGGGGAATCAGCCCCAGCATTTT
.	TRBV15	.	TRBJ1-3	CATSRPNRVHTIYF	TGTGCCACCAGCAGGCCGAACAGGGTTCACACCATATATTTT
TRBD2	TRBV5-5	many	TRBJ2-1	CASSPFTSGDYNEQFF	TGTGCCAGCAGCCCTTTTACTAGCGGGGACTACAATGAGCAGTTCTTC
.	TRBV20-1	.	TRBJ2-3	CSARDFGNRDTGNTDTQYF	TGCAGTGCTAGAGATTTTGGTAACCGGGACACTGGAAACACAGATACGCAGTATTTT
.	TRBV7-2	few	TRBJ1-2	CASSLTQHYGYTF	TGTGCCAGCAGCTTAACACAGCACTATGGCTACACCTTC
.	TRBV28	.	TRBJ2-1	CASSQSMDEQFF	TGTGCCAGCAGCCAGTCCATGGATGAGCAGTTCTTC
.	TRBV4-1	.	TRBJ2-7	CASSHAGTGEGEQYF	TGCGCCAGCAGCCACGCCGGGACCGGAGAAGGCGAGCAGTACTTC
.	TRBV6-2/TRBV6-3	.	TRBJ1-2	CASRPDDWDGYTF	TGTGCCAGCAGGCCGGACGATTGGGATGGCTACACCTTC
.	TRBV9	.	TRBJ1-2	CASSSRVAGNYGYTF	TGTGCCAGCAGCTCCCGAGTTGCCGGTAACTATGGCTACACCTTC
TRBD1	TRBV12-3/TRBV12-4	few	TRBJ2-2	CASQGVRNTGELFF	TGTGCCAGCCAGGGGGTGAGGAACACCGGGGAGCTGTTTTTT
TRBD1	TRBV5-1	many	TRBJ1-4	CASSLQEGGANEKLFF	TGCGCCAGCAGCCTTCAAGAAGGGGGCGCAAATGAAAAACTGTTTTTT
.	TRBV7-9	few	TRBJ1-5	CASSPYPGVSNQPQHF	TGTGCCAGCAGCCCCTACCCAGGGGTTAGCAATCAGCCCCAGCATTTT
TRBD1	TRBV12-3/TRBV12-4	few	TRBJ1-5	CASSRDSAQPQHF	TGTGCCAGCAGTCGGGACAGCGCACAGCCCCAGCATTTT
.	TRBV6-1	many	TRBJ1-2	CASSEAFLANYGYTF	TGTGCCAGCAGTGAAGCGTTCCTAGCTAACTATGGCTACACCTTC
TRBD1	TRBV29-1	many	TRBJ2-3	CSVSIRQGVTDTQYF	TGCAGCGTTTCTATCCGACAGGGTGTCACAGATACGCAGTATTTT
.	TRBV12-3/TRBV12-4	few	TRBJ1-2	CASIPLEGGGYTF	TGTGCCAGCATCCCCCTGGAAGGGGGAGGCTACACCTTC
.	TRBV12-3/TRBV12-4	many	TRBJ1-5	CASSRRDQPQHF	TGTGCCAGCAGTCGCCGGGATCAGCCCCAGCATTTT
.	TRBV6-5	.	TRBJ1-6	CASRAGTPILPLHF	TGTGCCAGCAGGGCCGGGACACCTATTTTACCCCTCCACTTT
.	TRBV20-1	many	TRBJ2-2	CSARWSGRGYTGELFF	TGCAGTGCTAGATGGTCAGGCCGAGGGTACACCGGGGAGCTGTTTTTT
.	TRBV12-3/TRBV12-4	few	TRBJ2-7	CASSLSSPYEQYF	TGTGCCAGCAGTTTGTCTTCCCCCTACGAGCAGTACTTC
TRBD1	TRBV13	few	TRBJ2-7	CASSFRDRAYEQYF	TGTGCCAGCAGCTTCCGGGACAGGGCATACGAGCAGTACTTC
TRBD2	TRBV4-3	few	TRBJ2-3	CASSQVLAGDTDTQYF	TGCGCCAGCAGCCAAGTTCTAGCGGGAGACACAGATACGCAGTATTTT
.	TRBV6-2/TRBV6-3	few	TRBJ1-1	CASSYFGGWNTEAFF	TGTGCCAGCAGTTACTTCGGGGGGTGGAACACTGAAGCTTTCTTT
.	TRBV5-1	many	TRBJ2-3	CASSLVMGTDTQYF	TGCGCCAGCAGCTTGGTTATGGGCACAGATACGCAGTATTTT
.	TRBV7-8	.	TRBJ2-3	CASSFGASSTDTQYF	TGTGCCAGCAGCTTCGGTGCTTCTAGCACAGATACGCAGTATTTT
.	TRBV29-1	few	TRBJ1-3	CSVSPGQGNTIYF	TGCAGCGTGTCACCGGGACAAGGAAACACCATATATTTT
.	TRBV20-1	many	TRBJ1-1	CSARRANTEAFF	TGCAGTGCTAGAAGGGCAAACACTGAAGCTTTCTTT
.	TRBV9	few	TRBJ2-1	CASSVDPGWSYNEQFF	TGTGCCAGCAGCGTAGATCCGGGTTGGTCCTACAATGAGCAGTTCTTC
TRBD1	TRBV10-3	few	TRBJ2-7	CAISETLDRDLYEQYF	TGTGCCATCAGTGAGACCTTAGACAGGGACCTTTACGAGCAGTACTTC
TRBD1	TRBV5-1	many	TRBJ1-4	CASSADPTGTANEKLFF	TGCGCCAGCAGCGCGGATCCGACAGGGACGGCAAATGAAAAACTGTTTTTT
.	TRBV11-2	few	TRBJ2-1	CASSSRGQVQFF	TGTGCCAGCAGTTCCAGGGGTCAGGTGCAGTTCTTC
.	TRBV7-7	many	TRBJ2-1	CASSLEGAPTHLNEQFF	TGTGCTAGCAGCTTAGAAGGGGCTCCCACCCATTTGAATGAGCAGTTCTTC
.	TRBV7-9	few	TRBJ2-5	CASSPGQTLTREETQYF	TGTGCCAGCAGTCCTGGACAGACCCTAACGAGGGAAGAGACCCAGTACTTC
.	TRBV6-2/TRBV6-3	.	TRBJ2-5	CASSRRAETQYF	TGTGCCAGCAGCCGCAGGGCTGAGACCCAGTACTTC
.	TRBV30	few	TRBJ2-3	CAWSTGPYGRYF	TGTGCCTGGAGTACGGGACCGTACGGGCGGTATTTT